Below, 10 T cell receptor beta chains from the same sample are listed, as sequenced in a study of molecular identifiers for immune sequencing clone quantification. MiXCR was run by TCRdb on the PCR reads, yielding one entry per CDR3 protein. The top ten clones hold about 0.81% of a sample with under 800,000 distinct CDR3 sequences, 25% of them seen once. Sequenced input: naive CD8+ T cells from blood, with Jurkat cell RNA spiked in. The subset here: FACS-sorted CD8+CD4-CCR7+CD45RA+ naive T cells. These receptors all stem from a human donor in good health. Some libraries in this study had Jurkat cell RNA spiked in.

This chain uses TRBV5-1 with TRBJ1-5; D is ambiguous. Germline-derived CDR1 and CDR2 are SGHRS and YFSETQ. V was pared by 3 bases and J by 0 bases, with 13 bases between. CDR3 length: 16 residues. In nucleotides, the CDR3 is TGCGCCAGCAGCTGCCAAGTATCTCTTAGCAATCAGCCCCAGCATTTT. This codes for CASSCQVSLSNQPQHF.

CDR3 bases: TGTGCCAGCAGCTTGGAGGGCGGGGGCGGTCTGTACCAAGAGACCCAGTACTTC. It is translated as CASSLEGGGGLYQETQYF. The chain employs TRBV5-6 and TRBJ2-5, with D perhaps TRBD2 (7 bases). Looked up from germline, CDR1 is SGHDT and CDR2 is YYEEEE. The CDR3 totals 18 residues. Between the trimmed V and J ends, which lost 0 bases and 0 bases, there was a span of 18 bases. Full variable domain (remainder filled in from reference TRBV5-6 and TRBJ2-5): DAGVTQSPTHLIKTRGQQVTLRCSPKSGHDTVSWYQQALGQGPQFIFQYYEEEERQRGNFPDRFSGHQFPNYSSELNVNALLLGDSALYLCASSLEGGGGLYQETQYFGPGTRLLVL.

This clonotype showed up many times. The chain employs TRBV20-1 and TRBJ2-1; D remains unclear. Germline CDR1 is DFQATT and CDR2 is SNEGSKA (reference sequence). V lost 2 bases, J lost 7 bases, and 6 bases lay in between. This CDR3 contains 11 residues. Here the CDR3 reads CSARYRNEQFF. Here the CDR3 DNA reads TGCAGTGCTAGATATAGAAATGAGCAGTTCTTC.

V gene TRBV4-3 combines with J gene TRBJ2-7; unclear D gene. The CDR3 contains 15 residues. Trimming stripped 0 bases from V and 4 bases from J, with 13 bases between. Germline lookup yields CDR1 LGHNA and CDR2 YSLEER. CDR3 in amino acids: CASSQDATDPYEQYF. DNA for the CDR3: TGCGCCAGCAGCCAAGATGCCACTGACCCATACGAGCAGTACTTC.

As for this clonotype: The CDR3 end shows no conserved phenylalanine or tryptophan, and so a read error is likely. Because the CDR3's place on the DNA is in doubt, the DNA is left out and the CDR3 is given as listed by TCRdb. The chain links TRBV27 to TRBJ2-7; the table's D call, TRBD1, has no DNA check behind it. The CDR3 is 13 amino acids in total, end residues counted. CDR1 MNHEY and CDR2 SMNVEV come from the germline V gene (reference sequence). This CDR3 is CASGSAGAYEQNN.

This clonotype was observed a few times. V is TRBV12-3 or TRBV12-4 and J is TRBJ2-1; the D gene is possibly TRBD2 (7 bases). Trimming took 7 bases from V and 0 from J, leaving 13 bases between them. This CDR3 region has 15 residues. The CDR3 region has the DNA TGTGCCAGCACTGGGGGGGGGGCCTCCTACAATGAGCAGTTCTTC. Amino acids: CASTGGGASYNEQFF.

This chain connects TRBV27 to TRBJ1-1; D unresolved. V dropped 0 bases and J dropped 1 base, with 9 bases sitting between them. Germline V CDR1 and CDR2: MNHEY, SMNVEV (reference sequence). This CDR3 spans 15 amino acids. CDR3 protein: CASSLSGNPNTEAFF. CDR3 bases: TGTGCCAGCAGTTTATCGGGAAATCCGAACACTGAAGCTTTCTTT.

This clonotype was counted a few times. The chain carries TRBV30 and TRBJ2-3; the D is unclear. V was cut by 5 bases and J by 3 bases, with 6 bases left in between. CDR1 and CDR2 from the germline V gene are GTSNPN and SVGIG (reference sequence). This CDR3 is 11 amino acids long. CDR3 in DNA: TGTGCCTGGGTGGGGACAGATACGCAGTATTTT. Translating it yields CAWVGTDTQYF.

The chain carries TRBV12-3 or TRBV12-4 and TRBJ2-1; no reliable D call. V was cut by 7 bases and J by 6 bases, with 19 bases left in between. The CDR3 runs 15 residues. The CDR3 nucleotides are TGTGCCAGCATGAGTCGGCGGTGGGCTCTCAATGAGCAGTTCTTC. It encodes CASMSRRWALNEQFF.

V usage is TRBV4-3 and J usage is TRBJ1-5; TRBD1 aligns across 7 bases. V was clipped by 4 bases and J by 0 bases; unmatched bases: 12. In germline, CDR1 is LGHNA, CDR2 YSLEER. The CDR3 consists of 18 residues. CDR3 sequence reads: CASSPNPTGPYSNQPQHF. As DNA, the CDR3 is TGCGCCAGCAGCCCCAACCCGACAGGGCCCTATAGCAATCAGCCCCAGCATTTT.